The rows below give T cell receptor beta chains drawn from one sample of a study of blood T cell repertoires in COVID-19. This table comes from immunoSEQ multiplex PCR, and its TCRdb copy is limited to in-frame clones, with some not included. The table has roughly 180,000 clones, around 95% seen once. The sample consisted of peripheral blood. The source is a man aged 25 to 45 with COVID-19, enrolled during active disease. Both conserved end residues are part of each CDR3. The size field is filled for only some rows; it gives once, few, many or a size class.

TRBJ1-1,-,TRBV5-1,CASSSSGQGYTEAFF
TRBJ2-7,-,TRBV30,CAWSPKTGVSYEQYF
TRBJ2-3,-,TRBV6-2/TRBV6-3,CASSYALSRGNTQYF
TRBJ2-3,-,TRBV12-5,CASGVGGVTDTQYF
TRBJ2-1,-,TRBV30,CAWSPTSYNEQFF
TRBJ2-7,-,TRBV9,CASSVRGGNEQYF
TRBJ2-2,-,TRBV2,CASSLTSGGTGELFF
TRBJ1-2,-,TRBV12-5,CASGPDWGDYGYTF
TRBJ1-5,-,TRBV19,CASSIGQGGNQPQHF
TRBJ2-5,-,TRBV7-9,CASSPHRTGQRETQYF
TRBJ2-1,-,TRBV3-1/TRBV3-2,CASSPQVGAFSYNEQFF
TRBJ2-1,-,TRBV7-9,CASSPTSNEQFF
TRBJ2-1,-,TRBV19,CASRGLESYNEQFF
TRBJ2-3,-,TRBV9,CASSVNRGGEDTQYF
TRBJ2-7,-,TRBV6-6,CASSLAGGSSYEQYF
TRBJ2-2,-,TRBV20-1,CSASARGGLAGELFF
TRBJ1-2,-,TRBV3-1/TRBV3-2,CASSRTGEGGYTF
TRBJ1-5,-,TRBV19,CASTTSGKANNINQPQHF
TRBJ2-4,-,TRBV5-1,CASSLGSAGPKNIQYF
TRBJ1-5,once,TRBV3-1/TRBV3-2,CASSQAGVDQPQHF
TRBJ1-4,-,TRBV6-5,CASSYSHRQGSEKLFF
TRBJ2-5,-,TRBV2,CASSVLQETQYF
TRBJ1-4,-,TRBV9,CASSAYGTGSGEKLFF
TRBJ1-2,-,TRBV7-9,CASNRPPWTGSSGYTF
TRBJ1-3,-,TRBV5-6,CASSPQGGYGNTIYF
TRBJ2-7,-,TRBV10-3,CAGGGGVYEQYF
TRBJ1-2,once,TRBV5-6,CASSLTGEAYGYTF
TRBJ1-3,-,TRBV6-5,CASSSTGGVGNTIYF
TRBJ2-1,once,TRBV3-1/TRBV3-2,CASSRTSGGVDEQFF
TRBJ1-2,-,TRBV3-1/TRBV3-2,CASSQSDSAPGYTF
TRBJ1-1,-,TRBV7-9,CASSFGGEAFF
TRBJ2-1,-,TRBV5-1,CASSSGLAGYGNEQFF
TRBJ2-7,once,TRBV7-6,CASSLAAGQGGYEQYF
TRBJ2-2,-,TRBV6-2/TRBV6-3,CASSLAGTNTGELFF
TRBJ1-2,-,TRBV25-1,CASSGGGVYGYTF
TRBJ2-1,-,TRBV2,CASSDLLEQFF
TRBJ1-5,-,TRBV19,CASSIGDRQPQHF
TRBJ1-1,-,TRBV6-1,CASSERAGRSDTEAFF
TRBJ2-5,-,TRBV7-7,CASSIGQGRETQYF
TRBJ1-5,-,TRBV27,CASSASTGGGQPQHF
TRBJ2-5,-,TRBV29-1,CSYRGLAGHQETQYF
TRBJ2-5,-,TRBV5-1,CASSLDPLYQETQYF
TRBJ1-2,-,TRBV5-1,CASSPKTGIGDYGYTF
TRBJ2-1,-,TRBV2,CASSKDRGQYNEQFF
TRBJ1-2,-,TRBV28,CASSVPGYYGYTF
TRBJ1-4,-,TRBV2,CASRPIQTGDGPLNEKLFF
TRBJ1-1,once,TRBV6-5,CASSLPQGEAFF
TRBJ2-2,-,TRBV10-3,CAISFDRVNTGELFF
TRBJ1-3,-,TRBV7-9,CASSLGATGSGNTIYF
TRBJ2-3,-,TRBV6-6,CASGGQSLPDTQYF
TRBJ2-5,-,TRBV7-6,CASSLSGQETQYF
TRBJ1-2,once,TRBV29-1,CSVGQRLNYGYTF
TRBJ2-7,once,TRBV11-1,CASSLGRSYEQYF
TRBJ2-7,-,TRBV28,CASSLGLPRDSYEQYF
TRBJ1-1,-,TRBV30,CAWTRPGVGDTEAFF
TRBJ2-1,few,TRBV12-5,CASGLVLFQRGGNEQFF
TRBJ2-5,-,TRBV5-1,CASSPGGTSDQETQYF
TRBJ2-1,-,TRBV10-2,CASSTGTGAFNEQFF
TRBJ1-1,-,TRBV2,CASALETEVFSTEAFF